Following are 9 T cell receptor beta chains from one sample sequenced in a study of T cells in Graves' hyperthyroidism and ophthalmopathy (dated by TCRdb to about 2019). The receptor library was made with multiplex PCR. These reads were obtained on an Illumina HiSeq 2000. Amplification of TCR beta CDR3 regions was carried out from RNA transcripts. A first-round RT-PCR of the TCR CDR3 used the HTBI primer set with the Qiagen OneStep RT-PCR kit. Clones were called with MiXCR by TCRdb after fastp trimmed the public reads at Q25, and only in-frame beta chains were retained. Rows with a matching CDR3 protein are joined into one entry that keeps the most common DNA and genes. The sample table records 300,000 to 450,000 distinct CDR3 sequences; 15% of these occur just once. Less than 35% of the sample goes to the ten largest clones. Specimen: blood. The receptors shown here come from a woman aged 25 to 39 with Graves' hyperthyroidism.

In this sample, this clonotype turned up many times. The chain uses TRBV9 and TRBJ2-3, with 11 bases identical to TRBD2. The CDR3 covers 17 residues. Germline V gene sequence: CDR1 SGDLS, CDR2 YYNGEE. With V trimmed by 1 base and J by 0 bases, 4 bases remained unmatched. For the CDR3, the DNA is TGTGCCAGCAGCGTATCAGGGACTAGCGGTAGCACAGATACGCAGTATTTT. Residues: CASSVSGTSGSTDTQYF.

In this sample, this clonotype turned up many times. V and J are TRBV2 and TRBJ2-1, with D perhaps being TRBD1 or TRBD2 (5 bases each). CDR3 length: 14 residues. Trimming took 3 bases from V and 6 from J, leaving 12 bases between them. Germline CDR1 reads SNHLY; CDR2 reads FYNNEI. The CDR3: CASSEGLRGNEQFF. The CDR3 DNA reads TGTGCCAGCAGTGAGGGGCTGAGGGGCAATGAGCAGTTCTTC.

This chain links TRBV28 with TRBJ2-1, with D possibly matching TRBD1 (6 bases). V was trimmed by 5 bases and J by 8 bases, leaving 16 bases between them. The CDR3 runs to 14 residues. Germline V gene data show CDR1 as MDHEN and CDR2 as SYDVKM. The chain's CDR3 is CASSNTGTIDEQFF. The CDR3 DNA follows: TGTGCCAGCAGTAACACCGGGACAATCGATGAGCAGTTCTTC. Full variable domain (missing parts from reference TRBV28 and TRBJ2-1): DVKVTQSSRYLVKRTGEKVFLECVQDMDHENMFWYRQDPGLGLRLIYFSYDVKMKEKGDIPEGYSVSREKKERFSLILESASTNQTSMYLCASSNTGTIDEQFFGPGTRLTVL.

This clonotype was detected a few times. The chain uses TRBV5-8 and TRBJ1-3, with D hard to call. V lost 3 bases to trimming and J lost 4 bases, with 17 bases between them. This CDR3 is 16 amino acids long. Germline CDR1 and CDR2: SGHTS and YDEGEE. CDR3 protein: CASSYPSGRVGNTIYF. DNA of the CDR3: TGTGCCAGCAGCTACCCCTCCGGGAGGGTCGGAAACACCATATATTTT. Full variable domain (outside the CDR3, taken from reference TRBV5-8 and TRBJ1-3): EAGVTQSPTHLIKTRGQQATLRCSPISGHTSVYWYQQALGLGLQFLLWYDEGEERNRGNFPPRFSGRQFPNYSSELNVNALELEDSALYLCASSYPSGRVGNTIYFGEGSWLTVV.

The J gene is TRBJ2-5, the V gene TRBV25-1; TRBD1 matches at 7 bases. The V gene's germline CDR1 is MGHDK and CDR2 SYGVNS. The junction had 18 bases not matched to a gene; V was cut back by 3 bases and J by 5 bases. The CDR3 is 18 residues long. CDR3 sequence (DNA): TGTGCCAGCAGTGATCCGCCGCGGTCGGGACAGTCATTGGAGACCCAGTACTTC. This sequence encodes CASSDPPRSGQSLETQYF.

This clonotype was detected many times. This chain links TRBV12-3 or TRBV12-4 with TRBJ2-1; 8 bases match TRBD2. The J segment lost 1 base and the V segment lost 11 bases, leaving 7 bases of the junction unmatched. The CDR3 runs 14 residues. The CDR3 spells CASGREGSYNEQFF. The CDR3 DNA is TGTGCCTCGGGCCGGGAGGGATCCTACAATGAGCAGTTCTTC.

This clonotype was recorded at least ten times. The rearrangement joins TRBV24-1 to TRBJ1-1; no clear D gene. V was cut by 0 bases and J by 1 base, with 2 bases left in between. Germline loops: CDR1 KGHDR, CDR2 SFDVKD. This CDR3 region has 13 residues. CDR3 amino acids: CATSDLGNTEAFF. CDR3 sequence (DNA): TGTGCCACCAGTGATTTGGGGAACACTGAAGCTTTCTTT.

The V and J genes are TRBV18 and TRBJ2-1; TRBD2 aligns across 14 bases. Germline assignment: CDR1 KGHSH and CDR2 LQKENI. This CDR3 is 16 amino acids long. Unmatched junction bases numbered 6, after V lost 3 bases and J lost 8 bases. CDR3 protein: CASSPGTSGSIYEQFF. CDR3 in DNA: TGTGCCAGCTCACCCGGGACTAGCGGGAGTATATATGAGCAGTTCTTC.

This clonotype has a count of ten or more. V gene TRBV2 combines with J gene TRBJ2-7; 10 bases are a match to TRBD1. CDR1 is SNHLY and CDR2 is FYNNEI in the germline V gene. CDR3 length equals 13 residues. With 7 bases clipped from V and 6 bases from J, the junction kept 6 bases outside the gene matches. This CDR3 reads CASTGTGAFEQYF. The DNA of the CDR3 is TGTGCCAGCACCGGGACAGGGGCTTTCGAGCAGTACTTC.